These 27 T cell receptor beta chains were sequenced from one sample in a study of T-cell memory formation after mild COVID-19. TCRdb reanalysed the 5' RACE reads using MiXCR and keeps one entry per CDR3 protein. The data contain over 55,000 distinct CDR3 sequences, roughly 9.5% of them singletons. Specimen: PBMCs or a T cell subset sorted from them (not recorded which). The receptor source for this set is a man aged 18 to 35 who had mild COVID-19 (a few samples of this study predate the infection). Cell type and time point are not known.

This clonotype has just a few counts. This chain joins TRBV27 and TRBJ1-1; TRBD1 matches at 9 bases. This CDR3 spans 14 amino acids. V trimming: 4 bases; J trimming: 6 bases; junction bases outside the gene matches: 6. Looked up from germline, CDR1 is MNHEY and CDR2 is SMNVEV (reference sequence). The DNA for the CDR3 is TGTGCCAGCAGTTGGGGACAGGGTGGGGCTGAAGCTTTCTTT. The encoded protein is CASSWGQGGAEAFF.

This clonotype was seen ten or more times. The chain is built from TRBV7-2 and TRBJ2-2; D is uncertain. Germline V gene sequence: CDR1 SGHTA, CDR2 FQGNSA. The CDR3 loop spans 16 amino acids. V lost 2 bases and J 0 bases, leaving 10 bases between the germline ends. CDR3: CASSLYSASNTGELFF. The CDR3, as DNA: TGTGCCAGCAGCTTATACAGCGCTTCGAACACCGGGGAGCTGTTTTTT. The complete variable domain, with remaining parts taken from reference TRBV7-2 and TRBJ2-2, reads GAGVSQSPSNKVTEKGKDVELRCDPISGHTALYWYRQSLGQGLEFLIYFQGNSAPDKSGLPSDRFSAERTGGSVSTLTIQRTQQEDSAVYLCASSLYSASNTGELFFGEGSRLTVL.

This clonotype was seen only a few times. The V and J genes are TRBV12-3 or TRBV12-4 and TRBJ1-2; unclear D gene. The CDR3 consists of 14 residues. The V and J ends lost 6 bases and 8 bases respectively, with 19 bases between them. The CDR3 spells CASSHGRVRRGYTF. In nucleotides, the CDR3 is TGTGCCAGCAGCCACGGGAGGGTCCGACGGGGCTACACCTTC.

This clonotype was seen a few times. The V call is TRBV7-8, the J call TRBJ1-6; D possibly corresponds to TRBD1 (5 bases). V was trimmed by 7 bases and J by 4 bases, leaving 11 bases between them. This CDR3 spans 14 amino acids. CDR1 and CDR2 from the germline V gene are SGHVS and FQNEAQ. The CDR3 loop reads CASMIGGYNSPLHF. The CDR3 nucleotides are TGTGCCAGCATGATCGGGGGTTATAATTCACCCCTCCACTTT.

The chain employs TRBV12-3 or TRBV12-4 and TRBJ1-3; no clear D gene. Trimming cost V 2 bases and J 0 bases, with 14 bases left between them. The CDR3 is 17 amino acids. The CDR3 region has the DNA TGTGCCAGCAGTTTAAAGGTCCTCGGGATCTCTGGAAACACCATATATTTT. Its protein is CASSLKVLGISGNTIYF.

This clonotype was detected a few times. The V and J genes are TRBV15 and TRBJ2-5; D is undetermined. The CDR3 loop spans 12 amino acids. Germline assignment: CDR1 LNHNV and CDR2 YYDKDF (reference sequence). Trimming cost V 0 bases and J 7 bases, with 6 bases left between them. CDR3 residues: CATSRDKGTQYF. CDR3 bases: TGTGCCACCAGCAGAGATAAAGGGACCCAGTACTTC.

This clonotype appeared many times. The V and J genes are TRBV28 and TRBJ1-2, with D hard to call. In germline, CDR1 is MDHEN, CDR2 SYDVKM. CDR3 length: 13 residues. V dropped 1 base and J dropped 6 bases, with 9 bases sitting between them. The CDR3 spells CASSLSNADGYTF. The CDR3, as DNA: TGTGCCAGCAGTTTATCGAATGCGGATGGCTACACCTTC.

The V and J genes are TRBV11-2 and TRBJ2-5; TRBD2 might be the D (7 bases). V was trimmed by 5 bases and J by 14 bases, leaving 27 bases between them. This CDR3 is 15 amino acids long. Looked up from germline, CDR1 is SGHAT and CDR2 is FQNNGV. The CDR3 is CASSILGGGREGRYF. For the CDR3, the DNA is TGTGCCAGCAGCATATTGGGCGGGGGCCGCGAGGGTCGATACTTC.

This clonotype was recorded a few times. This chain joins TRBV20-1 and TRBJ2-3; D perhaps matches TRBD1 (5 bases). The V end was cut by 6 bases, the J end by 6 bases, with 19 bases between. Germline CDR1 is DFQATT and CDR2 is SNEGSKA (reference sequence). This CDR3 contains 14 residues. CDR3 loop: CSAPRSQGADTQYF. The CDR3 DNA is TGCAGTGCCCCCCGGTCCCAAGGGGCGGATACGCAGTATTTT.

A few counts support this clonotype. V and J are TRBV10-3 and TRBJ2-6; 7 bases are a match to TRBD1. The germline V gene encodes CDR1 ENHRY and CDR2 SYGVKD. The CDR3 length is 17 residues. Losses at the gene ends were 10 bases for V and 4 bases for J; bases not matched to a gene: 16. CDR3 residues: CATGRPRQGTGANVLTF. Written as DNA, the CDR3 is TGTGCCACCGGGCGTCCAAGACAGGGAACAGGGGCCAACGTCCTGACTTTC.

This clonotype was observed a handful of times. The CDR3 spells CASSQGNGGGETQYF. For the CDR3, the DNA is TGCGCCAGCAGCCAAGGCAATGGGGGAGGCGAGACCCAGTACTTC. The J gene is TRBJ2-5, the V gene TRBV4-1; possible D gene TRBD2, 6 bases. In germline, CDR1 is MGHRA, CDR2 YSYEKL. The V end lost 1 base, the J end lost 5 bases, and 14 bases lay between the germline ends. This CDR3 has 15 amino acids.

This clonotype appeared many times. V usage is TRBV6-2 or TRBV6-3 and J usage is TRBJ1-1, with D perhaps TRBD1 (5 bases). Germline CDR1 MNHEY, CDR2 SVGEGT. The V end was cut by 4 bases, the J end by 4 bases, with 10 bases between. CDR3 length: 13 amino acids. The CDR3 sequence: CASSSSGGTEAFF. In DNA form, the CDR3 reads TGTGCCAGCAGTTCGTCCGGGGGCACTGAAGCTTTCTTT.

At least ten counts were recorded for this clonotype. The gene calls are TRBV5-1 and TRBJ2-2; a weak D match, TRBD1 (6 bases). Deletions cut 0 bases from V and 2 bases from J, with 11 bases between. This CDR3 comprises 16 residues. Germline values: CDR1 SGHRS, CDR2 YFSETQ. The CDR3 reads CASSLGPGHNTGELFF. DNA of the CDR3: TGCGCCAGCAGCTTGGGACCGGGACACAACACCGGGGAGCTGTTTTTT.

The V and J genes are TRBV24-1 and TRBJ1-1; unclear D gene. Germline CDR1 KGHDR, CDR2 SFDVKD. This CDR3 contains 11 residues. V lost 3 bases, J lost 5 bases, and 3 bases lay in between. This CDR3 is CATSDRTEAFF. CDR3 bases: TGTGCCACCAGTGATCGGACTGAAGCTTTCTTT.

This clonotype was seen a few times. The chain uses TRBV10-2 and TRBJ1-1; 10 positions match TRBD1. Germline CDR1 reads WSHSY; CDR2 reads SAAADI. Germline trimming cut 7 bases from V and 2 bases from J; bases unmatched to any gene: 10. CDR3 size: 16 residues. The CDR3 DNA sequence: TGCGCCAGCAATAACCGGGACAGGGGCTTAAACACTGAAGCTTTCTTT. The encoded protein is CASNNRDRGLNTEAFF.

This clonotype showed up just a few times. The gene calls are TRBV9 and TRBJ1-3; 8 bases match TRBD1. Germline V gene lookup returns CDR1 SGDLS and CDR2 YYNGEE. The CDR3 is 14 amino acids. V shed 0 bases and J 8 bases; nucleotides not matched to a gene: 4. The CDR3 coding sequence is TGTGCCAGCAGCGTAGAGCCGACAGGGGACACCATATATTTT. Translating it yields CASSVEPTGDTIYF.

The J gene is TRBJ2-3, the V gene TRBV6-5; weak D call: TRBD1 (6 bases). This CDR3 has 13 amino acids. Germline assignment: CDR1 MNHEY and CDR2 SVGAGI. Trimming took off 5 bases at V and 6 bases at J, with 12 bases between the two ends. The CDR3 is CASSMGAKDTQYF. As DNA, the CDR3 is TGTGCCAGCAGTATGGGGGCGAAGGATACGCAGTATTTT.

V gene TRBV9 combines with J gene TRBJ1-3; D uncertain. This CDR3 comprises 14 residues. Trimming left V 0 bases short and J 0 bases short, with 4 bases between. Germline values: CDR1 SGDLS, CDR2 YYNGEE. The CDR3: CASSVATSGNTIYF. As DNA, the CDR3 is TGTGCCAGCAGCGTAGCGACCTCTGGAAACACCATATATTTT.

This clonotype was seen more than once but under ten times. This sequence joins TRBV10-2 and TRBJ1-2, with D perhaps TRBD1 (6 bases). The ends were cut back, 0 bases at V and 8 bases at J, with 13 bases in the middle. Germline lookup yields CDR1 WSHSY and CDR2 SAAADI. The CDR3 consists of 14 residues. CDR3: CASSESRQGLGYTF. The CDR3 DNA is TGCGCCAGCAGTGAGTCGAGGCAGGGGCTCGGCTACACCTTC.

There are many counts of this clonotype. This chain uses TRBV7-2 with TRBJ2-3; D is perhaps TRBD2 (5 bases). Per the germline V gene, CDR1 is SGHTA and CDR2 is FQGNSA. With 5 bases removed from V and 2 bases from J, the gap between germline ends came to 14 bases. The CDR3 covers 15 residues. The CDR3 protein is CASSPPRAYTDTQYF. The CDR3 nucleotides read TGTGCCAGCAGCCCCCCGCGGGCTTACACAGATACGCAGTATTTT.

The V call is TRBV5-1, the J call TRBJ1-1; D perhaps matches TRBD1 (6 bases). Between the trimmed V and J ends, which lost 2 bases and 3 bases, there was a span of 8 bases. The germline CDR1 and CDR2 sequences are SGHRS and YFSETQ. CDR3 length equals 13 residues. The CDR3 sequence is CASSFQGHTEAFF. DNA of the CDR3: TGCGCCAGCAGCTTCCAGGGGCACACTGAAGCTTTCTTT.

This clonotype showed up many times. This sequence joins TRBV7-3 and TRBJ2-3; 7 bases map to TRBD2. This CDR3 has 16 residues. V trimming: 1 base; J trimming: 5 bases; junction bases outside the gene matches: 9. Germline assignment: CDR1 SGHTA and CDR2 FQGTGA. The CDR3 nucleotides are TGTGCCAGCAGCTTAAATTCCCGGGGGGTGAGAGATACGCAGTATTTT. The encoded protein is CASSLNSRGVRDTQYF.

This clonotype was counted between two and nine times. The chain joins TRBV7-2 to TRBJ1-5; no clear D. The ends were cut back, 1 base at V and 2 bases at J, with 9 bases in the middle. The CDR3 is 15 residues long. Germline lookup yields CDR1 SGHTA and CDR2 FQGNSA. The CDR3 DNA sequence: TGTGCCAGCAGCTTAGTGCATGGCGGCAATCAGCCCCAGCATTTT. Translated: CASSLVHGGNQPQHF.

This clonotype was seen more than once but under ten times. The chain has TRBV7-2 and TRBJ2-5, with D perhaps TRBD1 (6 bases). The CDR3 covers 16 residues. V was pared by 0 bases and J by 2 bases, with 13 bases between. Germline CDR1 SGHTA, CDR2 FQGNSA. CDR3 nucleotide sequence: TGTGCCAGCAGCTTAGCGCGTATTAGGGGGCAAGAGACCCAGTACTTC. As protein: CASSLARIRGQETQYF.

This clonotype was seen many times. The CDR3 region is CASSLPGPYEQYF. The CDR3 DNA sequence: TGTGCCAGCAGCTTACCCGGGCCCTACGAGCAGTACTTC. The genes are TRBV7-2 and TRBJ2-7; D is unclear. This CDR3 has 13 amino acids. V lost 2 bases, J lost 2 bases, and 7 bases lay in between. CDR1 and CDR2 (germline): SGHTA, FQGNSA.

As for this clonotype: A junction end diverges from the germline sequence, so it may reflect a read error. This rearrangement joins TRBV27 to TRBJ2-3; D not certain. This CDR3 spans 14 amino acids. Germline CDR1 reads MNHEY; CDR2 reads SMNVEV (reference sequence). CDR3 nucleotide sequence: TGTGCCAGCAGTCTATCAGGCGACTCAGATACGCAGTATTTT. Encoded protein: CASSLSGDSDTQYF.

This clonotype occurred many times. V and J are TRBV5-1 and TRBJ2-2; D is tentatively TRBD1 or TRBD2 (6 bases each). The CDR3 has 15 amino acids. CDR1 is SGHRS, CDR2 YFSETQ, per germline. Trimming removed 0 bases from V and 6 bases from J, with 12 bases in between. The CDR3 region has the DNA TGCGCCAGCAGCTTGGCGGGGGCTGGACCCGGGGAGCTGTTTTTT. The encoded protein is CASSLAGAGPGELFF.